The next 26 T cell receptor beta chains were all read from a single sample in a study of early T cells in non-severe SARS-CoV-2 infection. Via MiXCR, TCRdb re-called the 5' RACE reads, giving one row per CDR3 protein. The sample lists some 40,000 distinct CDR3 sequences, approximately 8% occurring once. Sequencing was performed on whole blood, taken at baseline. All receptors come from an adult who was a healthcare worker with PCR-confirmed SARS-CoV-2 infection or an uninfected control (not recorded which).

This chain links TRBV28 with TRBJ2-7; D could derive from TRBD1 or TRBD2 (6 bases each). Trimming took 4 bases from V and 4 from J, leaving 11 bases between them. CDR3 length equals 13 residues. Per germline, CDR1 MDHEN and CDR2 SYDVKM. CDR3 DNA: TGTGCCAGCAGTTCGGGGGCGCGGTACGAGCAGTACTTC. Its protein is CASSSGARYEQYF. The complete variable domain, with remaining parts taken from reference TRBV28 and TRBJ2-7, reads DVKVTQSSRYLVKRTGEKVFLECVQDMDHENMFWYRQDPGLGLRLIYFSYDVKMKEKGDIPEGYSVSREKKERFSLILESASTNQTSMYLCASSSGARYEQYFGPGTRLTVT.

The chain joins TRBV24-1 to TRBJ2-5; D is undetermined. Deletions cut 1 base from V and 3 bases from J, with 17 bases between. The CDR3 is 17 amino acids. Germline CDR1 and CDR2: KGHDR and SFDVKD. The CDR3 here is CATSDLPESPEEETQYF. CDR3 sequence (DNA): TGTGCCACCAGTGATTTACCTGAATCCCCTGAAGAAGAGACCCAGTACTTC.

V gene TRBV2 combines with J gene TRBJ2-5; 7 positions match TRBD1. V trimming: 6 bases; J trimming: 6 bases; junction bases outside the gene matches: 7. Per germline, CDR1 SNHLY and CDR2 FYNNEI. This CDR3 is 13 amino acids long. This CDR3 is CASSPEGAQTQYF. DNA of the CDR3: TGTGCCAGCAGCCCAGAGGGGGCACAGACCCAGTACTTC.

This clonotype was seen repeatedly, ten times or more. The chain links TRBV7-9 to TRBJ2-3; 8 positions match TRBD2. With 10 bases clipped from V and 4 bases from J, the junction kept 10 bases outside the gene matches. Per germline, CDR1 SEHNR and CDR2 FQNEAQ (reference sequence). The CDR3 sequence is 14 residues long. The CDR3 region is CAISSPGGADTQYF. CDR3 sequence (DNA): TGTGCCATCTCGTCACCCGGGGGGGCAGATACGCAGTATTTT.

This clonotype was seen many times. At one of its ends the junction is not consistent with the germline gene, which may arise from a read error. This chain joins TRBV28 and TRBJ2-1; 7 bases map to TRBD1. This CDR3 is built from 11 residues. Per the germline V gene, CDR1 is MDHEN and CDR2 is SYDVKM. In DNA, the CDR3 is TGTGCCAACAGTAACAGGGGTAAGCAGTTCTTC. Its protein is CANSNRGKQFF. Based on the CDR3 plus reference TRBV28 and TRBJ2-1, the full variable domain is DVKVTQSSRYLVKRTGEKVFLECVQDMDHENMFWYRQDPGLGLRLIYFSYDVKMKEKGDIPEGYSVSREKKERFSLILESASTNQTSMYLCANSNRGKQFFGPGTRLTVL.

This clonotype was seen repeatedly, ten times or more. The chain employs TRBV7-2 and TRBJ2-3; 7 bases map to TRBD2. Germline loops: CDR1 SGHTA, CDR2 FQGNSA. This CDR3 contains 17 residues. After removal of 3 bases from V and 3 bases from J, the junction contained 12 bases not matched to a gene. CDR3: CASSLGRPGLPTDTQYF. In nucleotides, the CDR3 is TGTGCCAGCAGCTTGGGGAGGCCGGGACTACCAACAGATACGCAGTATTTT.

This clonotype showed up just a few times. The chain joins TRBV2 to TRBJ2-1; 8 bases are a match to TRBD1. Looked up from germline, CDR1 is SNHLY and CDR2 is FYNNEI. V lost 6 bases, J lost 7 bases, and 8 bases stayed unmatched. This CDR3 spans 14 amino acids. The CDR3 protein is CASRPRTGLNEQFF. For the CDR3, the DNA is TGTGCCAGCAGACCCCGGACAGGGTTAAATGAGCAGTTCTTC. Combining the CDR3 with reference TRBV2 and TRBJ2-1 gives the whole variable domain EPEVTQTPSHQVTQMGQEVILRCVPISNHLYFYWYRQILGQKVEFLVSFYNNEISEKSEIFDDQFSVERPDGSNFTLKIRSTKLEDSAMYFCASRPRTGLNEQFFGPGTRLTVL.

This clonotype was counted at least ten times. V is TRBV12-3 or TRBV12-4 and J is TRBJ2-7; 8 positions match TRBD1. CDR3 size: 14 residues. J lost 3 bases, V lost 5 bases, and 6 bases had no gene match. CDR3 in amino acids: CASSPEDRDYEQYF. The CDR3, as DNA: TGTGCCAGCAGTCCCGAGGACAGGGACTACGAGCAGTACTTC.

The CDR3 coding sequence is TGTGCCAGTAGTATAGTTGGCGGGGGCCCAAACAATGAGCAGTTCTTC. Residues: CASSIVGGGPNNEQFF. V and J are TRBV19 and TRBJ2-1; possible D gene TRBD2, 7 bases. The CDR3 length is 16 residues. The V gene's germline CDR1 is LNHDA and CDR2 SQIVND (reference sequence). Trimming shortened V by 1 base and J by 5 bases, and 15 bases separated the two germline ends. The full variable domain, completed using reference TRBV19 and TRBJ2-1, is DGGITQSPKYLFRKEGQNVTLSCEQNLNHDAMYWYRQDPGQGLRLIYYSQIVNDFQKGDIAEGYSVSREKKESFPLTVTSAQKNPTAFYLCASSIVGGGPNNEQFFGPGTRLTVL.

This clonotype was recorded a few times. The chain has TRBV18 and TRBJ1-5, with D maybe TRBD1 (6 bases). The CDR3 is made up of 15 amino acids. Germline V lookup: CDR1 KGHSH, CDR2 LQKENI. V lost 2 bases, J lost 7 bases, and 15 bases lay in between. The CDR3 DNA follows: TGTGCCAGCTCACCAGGGGGGGGCCATAGGCAGCCCCAGCATTTT. Translated, it gives CASSPGGGHRQPQHF.

The sample holds many counts of this clonotype. This sequence joins TRBV29-1 and TRBJ2-7; a possible D gene is TRBD1 (5 bases). Trimming removed 6 bases at V and 6 bases at J, with 18 bases between. Looked up from germline, CDR1 is SQVTM and CDR2 is ANQGSEA. CDR3 length equals 13 residues. The CDR3 is CSVMDNPMGEQYF. CDR3 DNA sequence: TGCAGCGTAATGGACAACCCCATGGGCGAGCAGTACTTC.

This clonotype was recorded many times. The chain couples TRBV27 to TRBJ1-2, with a weak D call TRBD1 (6 bases). This CDR3 has 15 residues. CDR1 MNHEY and CDR2 SMNVEV come from the germline V gene (reference sequence). Deletions cut 5 bases from V and 1 base from J, with 14 bases between. This CDR3 reads CASSPSTGINYGYTF. Here the CDR3 DNA reads TGTGCCAGCAGTCCCTCTACAGGGATTAACTATGGCTACACCTTC.

This clonotype was found many times. Here the CDR3 reads CASSSGGGYGYTF. The CDR3 DNA reads as TGTGCCAGCAGCTCAGGGGGCGGCTATGGCTACACCTTC. The chain recombines TRBV6-6 with TRBJ1-2; 8 nucleotides align to TRBD1. V was pared by 6 bases and J by 4 bases, with 4 bases of the junction left unmatched. The germline V gene encodes CDR1 MNHNY and CDR2 SVGAGI (reference sequence). The CDR3 contains 13 residues.

This sequence joins TRBV5-1 and TRBJ1-6, with unresolved D. The CDR3 spans 15 residues. Trimming stripped 1 base from V and 4 bases from J, with 9 bases between. Germline CDR1 reads SGHRS; CDR2 reads YFSETQ. The CDR3 nucleotides are TGCGCCAGCAGCTTGAAGACCTTTTATAATTCACCCCTCCACTTT. Translation gives CASSLKTFYNSPLHF.

This sequence joins TRBV7-9 and TRBJ1-2; the D is unclear. This CDR3 contains 15 residues. Germline CDR1 and CDR2: SEHNR and FQNEAQ (reference sequence). Trimming removed 2 bases at V and 2 bases at J, with 12 bases between. The CDR3 here is CASSLTAAKNYGYTF. Written as DNA, the CDR3 is TGTGCCAGCAGCTTAACCGCAGCTAAGAACTATGGCTACACCTTC.

Many counts were recorded for this clonotype. CDR3 in amino acids: CASSSGTSEADTQYF. CDR3 sequence (DNA): TGCGCCAGCAGCTCCGGGACTAGCGAAGCAGATACGCAGTATTTT. This chain joins TRBV5-1 and TRBJ2-3; 10 bases map to TRBD2. This CDR3 has 15 amino acids. V lost 3 bases to trimming and J lost 4 bases; unmatched junction nucleotides: 5. Germline V CDR1 and CDR2: SGHRS, YFSETQ.

This clonotype was observed a few times. The rearrangement uses TRBV9 and TRBJ1-2; D uncertain. The CDR3 spans 13 residues. Trimming took off 4 bases at V and 2 bases at J, with 9 bases between the two ends. Looked up from germline, CDR1 is SGDLS and CDR2 is YYNGEE. The CDR3 coding sequence is TGTGCCAGCAGCCATGACACAAACTATGGCTACACCTTC. Protein: CASSHDTNYGYTF. Complete variable domain (other parts from reference TRBV9 and TRBJ1-2): DSGVTQTPKHLITATGQRVTLRCSPRSGDLSVYWYQQSLDQGLQFLIQYYNGEERAKGNILERFSAQQFPDLHSELNLSSLELGDSALYFCASSHDTNYGYTFGSGTRLTVV.

This clonotype has only a few counts. The V and J genes are TRBV5-1 and TRBJ2-7; TRBD1 agrees at 10 bases. The V gene's germline CDR1 is SGHRS and CDR2 YFSETQ. This CDR3 has 14 residues. V lost 5 bases and J lost 4; bases outside the gene matches: 6. The CDR3 region has the DNA TGCGCCAGCAGGCCGGGACAGGGGAAGTACGAGCAGTACTTC. Its translation is CASRPGQGKYEQYF. The variable domain in full, completed from reference TRBV5-1 and TRBJ2-7, reads KAGVTQTPRYLIKTRGQQVTLSCSPISGHRSVSWYQQTPGQGLQFLFEYFSETQRNKGNFPGRFSGRQFSNSRSEMNVSTLELGDSALYLCASRPGQGKYEQYFGPGTRLTVT.

The V gene is TRBV12-3 or TRBV12-4, the J gene TRBJ2-1, with 8 nucleotides matching TRBD2. This CDR3 comprises 13 residues. Unmatched junction bases numbered 9, after V lost 5 bases and J lost 12 bases. The DNA of the CDR3 is TGTGCCAGCAGTCCCAGAGCGGGGGTGGGGCAGTTCTTC. Protein: CASSPRAGVGQFF.

In its sample, this clonotype was seen a few times. The J gene is TRBJ2-7, the V gene TRBV4-3; a possible D gene is TRBD1 (6 bases). Germline loops: CDR1 LGHNA, CDR2 YSLEER. V was clipped by 0 bases and J by 2 bases, with 17 bases between them. There are 17 residues in the CDR3. The CDR3 sequence: CASSQDSQGIGTYEQYF. CDR3 in DNA: TGCGCCAGCAGCCAAGACTCACAGGGAATCGGAACCTACGAGCAGTACTTC.

This clonotype has a count of ten or more. The chain combines TRBV10-1 with TRBJ2-7; either TRBD1 or TRBD2 may supply D (5 bases each). There are 16 residues in the CDR3. Trimming cost V 0 bases and J 0 bases, with 12 bases left between them. CDR1 and CDR2 (germline): WNHNN, SYGVQD (reference sequence). The CDR3 is CASSESGVVGSYEQYF. CDR3 DNA: TGCGCCAGCAGTGAGTCGGGGGTCGTAGGCTCCTACGAGCAGTACTTC.

In regard to this clonotype: This may arise from a read error, as a much more abundant clone is one base away. The rearrangement links TRBV4-1 to TRBJ2-3; TRBD2 is a possible D gene (5 bases). The CDR3 is made up of 15 amino acids. Germline V gives CDR1 MGHRA, CDR2 YSYEKL. The CDR3 DNA reads TGCGCCAGCAGCCAAGTCCCGGGGAGCACAGATATGCAGTATTTT. Protein: CASSQVPGSTDMQYF.

V usage is TRBV7-2 and J usage is TRBJ2-3; D is unresolved. This CDR3 spans 11 amino acids. V lost 4 bases to trimming and J lost 5 bases, with 4 bases between them. Germline V CDR1 and CDR2: SGHTA, FQGNSA. The chain's CDR3 is CASSYIDTQYF. The CDR3 nucleotides read TGTGCCAGCAGCTACATAGATACGCAGTATTTT.

The DNA for the CDR3 is TGTGCCAGCAGTTTGAAGTTTTCAGATACGCAGTATTTT. It is translated as CASSLKFSDTQYF. This sequence joins TRBV27 and TRBJ2-3; no definite D call. The germline V and J ends were trimmed by 3 bases and 4 bases, with 8 bases remaining between them. From germline, CDR1 is MNHEY and CDR2 SMNVEV (reference sequence). The CDR3 runs to 13 residues.

This clonotype was recorded many times. V and J are TRBV28 and TRBJ1-2, with a tentative D call TRBD1 (5 bases). CDR1 is MDHEN and CDR2 is SYDVKM in the germline V gene. The CDR3 covers 17 residues. The V end was cut by 6 bases, the J end by 5 bases, with 25 bases between. CDR3 in amino acids: CASSRGDRDGTLYGYTF. The DNA for the CDR3 is TGTGCCAGCAGCCGGGGGGACCGGGACGGTACTCTTTATGGCTACACCTTC.

This chain connects TRBV15 to TRBJ2-2, with D perhaps assigned TRBD1 or TRBD2 (6 bases each). V was cut by 4 bases and J by 0 bases, with 12 bases left in between. CDR3 size: 16 residues. Germline CDR1 reads LNHNV; CDR2 reads YYDKDF (reference sequence). CDR3 in amino acids: CATSTYRGPNTGELFF. The CDR3 nucleotides read TGTGCCACCAGCACATACCGGGGGCCGAACACCGGGGAGCTGTTTTTT.